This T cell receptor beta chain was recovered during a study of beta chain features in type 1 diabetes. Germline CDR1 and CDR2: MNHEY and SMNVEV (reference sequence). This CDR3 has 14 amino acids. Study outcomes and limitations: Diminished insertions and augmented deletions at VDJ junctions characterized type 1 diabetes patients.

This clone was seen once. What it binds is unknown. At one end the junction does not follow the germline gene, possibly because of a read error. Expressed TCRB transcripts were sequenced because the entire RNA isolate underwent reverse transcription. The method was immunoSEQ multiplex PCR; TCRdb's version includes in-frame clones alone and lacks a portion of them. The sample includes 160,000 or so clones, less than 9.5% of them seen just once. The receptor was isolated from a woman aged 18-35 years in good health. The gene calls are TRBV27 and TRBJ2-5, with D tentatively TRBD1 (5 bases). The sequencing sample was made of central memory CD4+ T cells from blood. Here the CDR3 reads CASSSPGLQEAQYF. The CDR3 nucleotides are TGTGCCAGCAGTTCCCCAGGGTTACAAGAGGCCCAGTACTTC.